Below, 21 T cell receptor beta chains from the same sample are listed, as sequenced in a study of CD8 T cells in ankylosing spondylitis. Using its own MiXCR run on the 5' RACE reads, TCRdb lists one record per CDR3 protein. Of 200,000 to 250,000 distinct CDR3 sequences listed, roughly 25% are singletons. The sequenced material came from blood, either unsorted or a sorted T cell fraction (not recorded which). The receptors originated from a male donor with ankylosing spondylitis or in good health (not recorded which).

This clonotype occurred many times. The CDR3 DNA sequence: TGTGCCAGCAGTTACTCGGACAGGGATGGCGAGCAGTACTTC. Residues: CASSYSDRDGEQYF. V is TRBV6-2 or TRBV6-3 and J is TRBJ2-7, with 8 bases that match TRBD1. V shed 0 bases and J 6 bases; nucleotides not matched to a gene: 4. The CDR3 spans 14 residues. Germline values: CDR1 MNHEY, CDR2 SVGEGT.

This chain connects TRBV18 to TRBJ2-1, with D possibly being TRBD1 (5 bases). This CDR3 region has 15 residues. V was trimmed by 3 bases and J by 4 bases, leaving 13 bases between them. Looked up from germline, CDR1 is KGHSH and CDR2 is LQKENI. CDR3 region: CASSPNRQTYNEQFF. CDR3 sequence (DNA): TGTGCCAGCTCACCGAACAGGCAAACGTACAATGAGCAGTTCTTC.

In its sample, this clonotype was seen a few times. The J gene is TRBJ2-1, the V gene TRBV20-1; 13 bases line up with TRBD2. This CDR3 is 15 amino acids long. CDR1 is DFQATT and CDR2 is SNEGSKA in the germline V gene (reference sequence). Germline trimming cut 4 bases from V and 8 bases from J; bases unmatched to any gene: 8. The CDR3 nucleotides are TGCAGTGCTACAGACCCCGGACTAGCGGGAGATGAGCAGTTCTTC. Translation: CSATDPGLAGDEQFF.

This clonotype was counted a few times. CDR3 in amino acids: CASSTRDRGHEQFF. The DNA for the CDR3 is TGTGCCAGCAGTACCCGGGACAGGGGACATGAGCAGTTCTTC. V gene TRBV6-1 combines with J gene TRBJ2-1, with TRBD1 identical over 10 bases. The trim removed 5 bases at V and 8 bases at J, leaving 6 bases unmatched. The CDR3 is 14 amino acids. Germline assignment: CDR1 MNHNS and CDR2 SASEGT.

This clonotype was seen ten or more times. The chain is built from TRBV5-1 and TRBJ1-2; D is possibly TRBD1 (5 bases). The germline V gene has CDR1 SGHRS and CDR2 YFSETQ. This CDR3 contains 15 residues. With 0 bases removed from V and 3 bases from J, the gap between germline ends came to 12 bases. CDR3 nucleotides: TGCGCCAGCAGCTTGGGGGGAAGGGGCGACTATGGCTACACCTTC. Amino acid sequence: CASSLGGRGDYGYTF. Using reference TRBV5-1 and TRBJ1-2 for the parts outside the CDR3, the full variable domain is KAGVTQTPRYLIKTRGQQVTLSCSPISGHRSVSWYQQTPGQGLQFLFEYFSETQRNKGNFPGRFSGRQFSNSRSEMNVSTLELGDSALYLCASSLGGRGDYGYTFGSGTRLTVV.

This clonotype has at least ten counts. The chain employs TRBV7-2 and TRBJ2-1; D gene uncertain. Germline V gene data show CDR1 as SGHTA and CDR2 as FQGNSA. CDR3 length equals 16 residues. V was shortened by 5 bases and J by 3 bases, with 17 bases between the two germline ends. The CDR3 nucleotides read TGTGCCAGCAGCGTCCGAAGGGCGGAGATCTACAATGAGCAGTTCTTC. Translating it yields CASSVRRAEIYNEQFF.

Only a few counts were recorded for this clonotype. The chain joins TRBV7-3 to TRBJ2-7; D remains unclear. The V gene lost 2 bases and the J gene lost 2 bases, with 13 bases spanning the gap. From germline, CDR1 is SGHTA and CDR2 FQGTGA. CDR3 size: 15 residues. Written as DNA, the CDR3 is TGTGCCAGCAGCTTAGGGCAGACACCTACCTACGAGCAGTACTTC. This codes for CASSLGQTPTYEQYF. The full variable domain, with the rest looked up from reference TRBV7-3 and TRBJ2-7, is GAGVSQTPSNKVTEKGKYVELRCDPISGHTALYWYRQSLGQGPEFLIYFQGTGAADDSGLPNDRFFAVRPEGSVSTLKIQRTERGDSAVYLCASSLGQTPTYEQYFGPGTRLTVT.

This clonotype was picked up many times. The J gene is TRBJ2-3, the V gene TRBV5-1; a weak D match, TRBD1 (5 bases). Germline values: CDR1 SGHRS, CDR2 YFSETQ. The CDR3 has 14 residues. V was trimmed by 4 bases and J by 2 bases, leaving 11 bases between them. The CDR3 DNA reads TGCGCCAGCAGCCCAAGGGGCGACACAGATACGCAGTATTTT. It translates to CASSPRGDTDTQYF.

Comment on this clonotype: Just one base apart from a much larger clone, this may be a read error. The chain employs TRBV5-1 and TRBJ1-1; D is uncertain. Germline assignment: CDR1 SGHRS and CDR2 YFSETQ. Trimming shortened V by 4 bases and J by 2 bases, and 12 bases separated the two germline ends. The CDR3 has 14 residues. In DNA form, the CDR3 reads TGCGCCAGCAGCCCCGACGGATTAAACACTGAAGCTTTCTTT. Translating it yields CASSPDGLNTEAFF.

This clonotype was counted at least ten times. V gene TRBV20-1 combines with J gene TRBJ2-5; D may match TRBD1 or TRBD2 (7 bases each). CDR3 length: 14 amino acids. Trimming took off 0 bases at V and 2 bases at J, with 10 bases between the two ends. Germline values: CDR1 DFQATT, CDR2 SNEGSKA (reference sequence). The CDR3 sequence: CSARDRGGQETQYF. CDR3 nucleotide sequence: TGCAGTGCTAGAGACAGGGGGGGACAAGAGACCCAGTACTTC.

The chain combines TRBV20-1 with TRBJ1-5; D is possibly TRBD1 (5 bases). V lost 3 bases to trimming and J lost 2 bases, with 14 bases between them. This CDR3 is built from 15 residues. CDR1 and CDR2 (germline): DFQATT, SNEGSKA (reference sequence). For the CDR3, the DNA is TGCAGTGCTAGCCAGGGATGGGGACGCAATCAGCCCCAGCATTTT. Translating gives CSASQGWGRNQPQHF.

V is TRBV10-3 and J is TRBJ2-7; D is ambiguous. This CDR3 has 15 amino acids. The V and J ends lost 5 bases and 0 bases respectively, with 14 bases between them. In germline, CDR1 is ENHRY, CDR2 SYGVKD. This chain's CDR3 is CAISPGGESSYEQYF. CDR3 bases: TGTGCCATCAGTCCTGGCGGCGAGAGCTCCTACGAGCAGTACTTC.

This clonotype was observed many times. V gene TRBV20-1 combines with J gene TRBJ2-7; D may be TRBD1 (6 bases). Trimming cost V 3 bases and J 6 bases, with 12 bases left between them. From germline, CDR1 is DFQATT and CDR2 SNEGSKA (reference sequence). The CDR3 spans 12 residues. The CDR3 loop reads CSASPQGLEQYF. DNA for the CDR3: TGCAGTGCTAGTCCCCAGGGGCTCGAGCAGTACTTC.

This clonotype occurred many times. Here the CDR3 reads CASSAQGDNQPQHF. In DNA, the CDR3 is TGTGCCAGCAGCGCACAGGGGGACAATCAGCCCCAGCATTTT. The V gene is TRBV12-3 or TRBV12-4, the J gene TRBJ1-5; 8 bases align to TRBD1. The CDR3 sequence is 14 residues long. With 6 bases clipped from V and 3 bases from J, the junction kept 4 bases outside the gene matches.

The CDR3 protein is CASSAQRPEGEAFF. DNA of the CDR3: TGTGCCAGCAGCGCTCAACGACCAGAGGGAGAAGCTTTCTTT. This chain joins TRBV7-9 and TRBJ1-1; D remains ambiguous. The CDR3 spans 14 residues. V was cut by 5 bases and J by 8 bases, with 18 bases left in between. Germline CDR1 is SEHNR and CDR2 is FQNEAQ (reference sequence). The complete variable domain, with remaining parts taken from reference TRBV7-9 and TRBJ1-1, reads DTGVSQNPRHKITKRGQNVTFRCDPISEHNRLYWYRQTLGQGPEFLTYFQNEAQLEKSRLLSDRFSAERPKGSFSTLEIQRTEQGDSAMYLCASSAQRPEGEAFFGQGTRLTVV.

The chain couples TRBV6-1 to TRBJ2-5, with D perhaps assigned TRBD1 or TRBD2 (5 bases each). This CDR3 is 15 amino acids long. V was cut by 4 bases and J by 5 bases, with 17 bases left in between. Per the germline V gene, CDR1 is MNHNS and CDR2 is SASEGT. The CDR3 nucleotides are TGTGCCAGCAGTGGCGACCTTTCGGGGCTCGAGACCCAGTACTTC. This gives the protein CASSGDLSGLETQYF.

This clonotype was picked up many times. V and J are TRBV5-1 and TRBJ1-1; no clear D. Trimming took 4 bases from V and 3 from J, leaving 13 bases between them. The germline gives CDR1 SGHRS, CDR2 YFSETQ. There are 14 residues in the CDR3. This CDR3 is CASSAREGHTEAFF. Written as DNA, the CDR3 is TGCGCCAGCAGCGCCCGGGAGGGTCACACTGAAGCTTTCTTT.

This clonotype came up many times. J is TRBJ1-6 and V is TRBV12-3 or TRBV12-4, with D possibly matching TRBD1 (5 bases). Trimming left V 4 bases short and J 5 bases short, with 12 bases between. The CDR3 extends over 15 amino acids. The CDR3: CASSSRDRDNSPLHF. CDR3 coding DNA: TGTGCCAGCAGTTCCCGGGACCGAGATAATTCACCCCTCCACTTT.

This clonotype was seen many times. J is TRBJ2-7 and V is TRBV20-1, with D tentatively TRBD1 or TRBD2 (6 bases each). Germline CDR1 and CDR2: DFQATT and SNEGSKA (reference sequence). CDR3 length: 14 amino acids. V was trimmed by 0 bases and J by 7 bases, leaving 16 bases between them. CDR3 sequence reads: CSARDYREDEEQYF. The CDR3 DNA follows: TGCAGTGCTAGAGATTACAGGGAGGACGAGGAGCAGTACTTC.

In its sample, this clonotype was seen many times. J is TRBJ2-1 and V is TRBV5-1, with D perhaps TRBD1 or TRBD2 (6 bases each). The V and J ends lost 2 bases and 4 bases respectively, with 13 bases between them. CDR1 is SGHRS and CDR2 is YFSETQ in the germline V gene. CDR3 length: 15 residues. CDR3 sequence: CASSLSGARYNEQFF. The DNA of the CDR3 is TGCGCCAGCAGCTTATCGGGGGCCCGATACAATGAGCAGTTCTTC.

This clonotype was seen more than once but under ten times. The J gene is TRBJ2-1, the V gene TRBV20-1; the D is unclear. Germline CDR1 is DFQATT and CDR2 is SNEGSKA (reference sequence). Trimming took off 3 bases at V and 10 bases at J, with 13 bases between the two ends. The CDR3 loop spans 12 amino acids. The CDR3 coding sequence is TGCAGTGCTAGTAAGCCAGCCCTGGAGCAGTTCTTC. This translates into CSASKPALEQFF.